This T cell receptor (beta chain) was captured by sequencing in a study of CD8+ T cells in alopecia areata (dated by TCRdb to 2017 to 2018). About the full investigation: The treated patients, all with moderate-to-severe alopecia areata, were enrolled in an open-label pilot trial of oral tofacitinib given at 5 to 10 mg twice daily. Patients on tofacitinib were biopsied at baseline and after 4 and 24 weeks of treatment, and several of the patients also had a later scalp biopsy. Clonality in the scalp was compared among normal scalp (n=4), patchy alopecia areata scalp (n=8), and alopecia totalis/universalis scalp (n=8). TCRbeta CDR3 regions were amplified by immunoSEQ multiplex PCR with 35 Vbeta forward and 13 Jbeta reverse primers. Tofacitinib was given for 6 to 18 months, followed by 6 months of follow-up off drug to assess delayed response and recurrence. RNA came from the PAXgene miRNA kit for fixed scalp, the miRNeasy kit for PBMCs, and the RNeasy kit for mouse skin. For the treated patients, the SALT score, which quantifies what percentage of scalp surface area is affected, served as the measure of disease severity. The study used high-throughput TCRbeta sequencing to examine T cell clonal expansion in alopecia areata, in both the C3H/HeJ mouse model and human patients. On the human side, TCRbeta sequencing was run on scalp tissue and on sorted CD4+ and CD8+ peripheral blood T cells from healthy controls and from alopecia areata patients with either patchy or totalis/universalis disease.

Library preparation used the immunoSEQ multiplex PCR assay. RNA was extracted from all samples and reverse transcribed into cDNA as template for TCR sequencing. SuperScript III was used to make first-strand cDNA, primed with a 2:1 mix of oligo-dT and random hexamers. Amplification bias was assessed with a synthetic immune receptor repertoire, and residual bias was removed computationally. In the paper's pipeline: After raw reads were preprocessed to remove errors, the CDR3 was defined following IMGT conventions as running from the conserved cysteine to phenylalanine. Clonality was computed by normalizing Shannon entropy by log2 of the number of productive unique TCRs and subtracting the result from 1. CD4 or CD8 identity of scalp clones was inferred by cross-referencing scalp TCRbeta sequences with sorted blood CD4 and CD8 repertoires. What TCRdb holds here is the immuneACCESS table cut down to in-frame rearrangements. Part of the clones is not present; checked against another copy, under half of the missing clones reflect an unresolved V gene, and the others are unexplained. V and J calls and clone size are those listed in that table; D and trimming were worked out from the DNA. A total of fewer than 150,000 clones appear in this sample, roughly four fifths of them only once. The top ten clonotypes cover about 25% of the sample.

Worth noting for this clone: No cognate antigen has been identified for it. No base quality information exists; no much larger clone differs at one position.

The time point label on this specimen signifies: approximately 4 weeks on oral tofacitinib. The treatment or condition label here, explained by the study, means: oral pan-JAK inhibitor, 5-10 mg twice daily. From alopecia areata patients, peripheral blood was collected along with lesional scalp punch biopsies. After PBMCs were isolated by density centrifugation and stained for CD3, CD4 and CD8, a FACSAria was used to sort CD4+ and CD8+ T cells. Counted from cysteine to phenylalanine, this CDR3 has 15 amino acids. Just the 45-base CDR3 DNA is kept, in frame starting at base 1. The germline ends are 17 bases apart after V is trimmed by 4 bases and J by 4 bases. Reading the germline V gene (reference sequence) gives CDR1 SEHNR and CDR2 FQNEAQ. Overall study results and their limits: Tofacitinib significantly lowered scalp clonality and the number of expanded CD8+ clones among the top 100 scalp clones. Shared TCR sequences between patients were less evident than in mice, which may be partly attributable to HLA diversity in the patient population. Many expanded lesional clones persisted in scalp and blood during tofacitinib treatment, which may partly explain relapse after stopping treatment. Unlike mouse skin, where gammadelta T cells dominate, normal human skin contains resident alphabeta T cells that get sequenced too, which complicates analysis of the scalp TCR repertoire. Compared with normal scalp, lesional scalp had higher clonality and more expanded CD8+ clones, particularly in alopecia totalis/universalis, a pattern that suggests antigenic drive. The treated cohort was small, with a single nonresponder, so links between baseline CD8+ expansion and response need larger studies.

This receptor was obtained from a human donor with alopecia areata. The sample here was CD8+ T cells sorted from blood, taken at week 4, from a patient treated with tofacitinib. The receptor chain draws on TRBV7-9 and TRBJ2-7; the D call is tentative, TRBD1 or TRBD2, as each matches 5 bases. The nucleotide sequence is given as TGTGCCAGCAGCTCCGGACGGGACCCGGGGTACGAGCAGTACTTC. Translation gives CASSSGRDPGYEQYF.